The 15 T cell receptor beta chains below come from one sample, sequenced in a study of OX40 agonist ivuxolimab in advanced cancers. The table came from immunoSEQ multiplex PCR; TCRdb's copy has only in-frame clones and leaves some out. The table records approximately 79,000 clones, about 90% of them present only once. The sample was CD4+ or CD8+ T cells sorted from blood, taken in a trial of the OX40 agonist ivuxolimab. The origin of the receptors is an adult with an advanced solid tumor such as melanoma, head and neck, liver or kidney cancer.

This clone has a single count. The chain recombines TRBV4-1 with TRBJ1-4; D unresolved. The CDR3 spans 16 residues. V was cut by 0 bases and J by 5 bases, with 13 bases left in between. CDR1 and CDR2 from the germline V gene are MGHRA and YSYEKL. CDR3 protein: CASSQESRPVNEKLFF. CDR3 nucleotides: TGCGCCAGCAGCCAAGAGTCCAGGCCGGTAAATGAAAAACTGTTTTTT.

This clone came up once. The V gene is TRBV7-9, the J gene TRBJ1-3; no reliable D call. This CDR3 spans 15 amino acids. V shed 5 bases and J shed 1 base, with 12 bases lying between them. Germline V gives CDR1 SEHNR, CDR2 FQNEAQ (reference sequence). The CDR3 spells CASSPTPASGNTIYF. The CDR3 bases are TGTGCCAGCAGCCCGACACCAGCTTCTGGAAACACCATATATTTT.

This chain connects TRBV13 to TRBJ2-7; no firm D call. The germline CDR1 and CDR2 sequences are PRHDT and FYEKMQ (reference sequence). V was shortened by 0 bases and J by 4 bases, with 10 bases between the two germline ends. The CDR3 has 14 amino acids. The CDR3, as DNA: TGTGCCAGCAGCTTAGGGCTCAACACTTACGAGCAGTACTTC. Amino acid sequence: CASSLGLNTYEQYF.

The genes are TRBV28 and TRBJ2-5, with 7 bases that match TRBD1. Trimming took 5 bases from V and 2 from J; bases not matched to a gene: 5. This CDR3 has 14 amino acids. Per germline, CDR1 MDHEN and CDR2 SYDVKM. For the CDR3, the DNA is TGTGCCAGCAGTAACAGGGGACCGCAAGAGACCCAGTACTTC. Its protein is CASSNRGPQETQYF. The whole variable domain, remainder taken from reference TRBV28 and TRBJ2-5, is DVKVTQSSRYLVKRTGEKVFLECVQDMDHENMFWYRQDPGLGLRLIYFSYDVKMKEKGDIPEGYSVSREKKERFSLILESASTNQTSMYLCASSNRGPQETQYFGPGTRLLVL.

The rearrangement links TRBV27 to TRBJ2-1; D call uncertain. In germline, CDR1 is MNHEY, CDR2 SMNVEV (reference sequence). Trimming took 3 bases from V and 5 from J, leaving 8 bases between them. The CDR3 spans 13 residues. CDR3 region: CASSFGPHNEQFF. In DNA form, the CDR3 reads TGTGCCAGCAGTTTTGGACCACACAATGAGCAGTTCTTC.

This clone has only one observation. The chain couples TRBV5-8 to TRBJ2-7; possibly TRBD1 for D (5 bases). Germline V gives CDR1 SGHTS, CDR2 YDEGEE. V lost 3 bases and J lost 1, with 14 bases in between. CDR3 length equals 15 residues. CDR3 sequence: CASSSRRRGSYEQYF. The DNA for the CDR3 is TGTGCCAGCAGCTCCCGTCGTAGGGGTTCCTACGAGCAGTACTTC.

The J gene is TRBJ1-2, the V gene TRBV6-5; 7 bases align to TRBD1. The junction had 8 bases not matched to a gene; V was cut back by 6 bases and J by 4 bases. This CDR3 region has 14 residues. Germline-derived CDR1 and CDR2 are MNHEY and SVGAGI. DNA of the CDR3: TGTGCCAGCAGATTAACAGGGGAAGGCTATGGCTACACCTTC. This gives the protein CASRLTGEGYGYTF.

This clone occurred many times. The junction departs from the called germline gene at one end, perhaps through a read error. The chain carries TRBV25-1 and TRBJ2-5; perhaps TRBD1 as D (5 bases). This CDR3 region has 14 residues. Germline CDR1 and CDR2: MGHDK and SYGVNS. As DNA, the CDR3 is TGTGCCAGCAGTGAAAGGGGCTACCAGGAGACCCAGTACTTC. This translates into CASSERGYQETQYF.

This clone turned up a few times. This rearrangement joins TRBV27 to TRBJ1-1, with D possibly being TRBD1 (5 bases). V lost 5 bases, J lost 0 bases, and 10 bases lay in between. This CDR3 comprises 14 residues. Germline V gene lookup returns CDR1 MNHEY and CDR2 SMNVEV (reference sequence). The chain's CDR3 is CASSIGTMNTEAFF. CDR3 coding DNA: TGTGCCAGCAGTATCGGGACGATGAACACTGAAGCTTTCTTT.

J is TRBJ2-7 and V is TRBV13; 7 positions match TRBD2. The CDR3 has 14 amino acids. The trim removed 7 bases at V and 5 bases at J, leaving 11 bases unmatched. Germline lookup yields CDR1 PRHDT and CDR2 FYEKMQ (reference sequence). As DNA, the CDR3 is TGTGCCAGCATATCCCAGGGCCGGGGGGACGAGCAGTACTTC. This translates into CASISQGRGDEQYF.

The chain carries TRBV6-4 and TRBJ2-1, with 8 bases that match TRBD2. CDR3 length: 13 residues. Trimming cost V 2 bases and J 6 bases; bases outside gene matches: 0. CDR1 is MRHNA, CDR2 SNTAGT, per germline. The CDR3 region is CASSDGTSNEQFF. The CDR3 nucleotides are TGTGCCAGCAGTGACGGGACTAGCAATGAGCAGTTCTTC.

The V and J genes are TRBV5-4 and TRBJ2-7; the match to TRBD2 covers 7 bases. The V gene's germline CDR1 is SGHNT and CDR2 YYREEE (reference sequence). With V trimmed by 3 bases and J by 1 base, 4 bases remained unmatched. The CDR3 is made up of 14 amino acids. The CDR3 DNA follows: TGTGCCAGCAGCTGGGGGGGACTGTCCTACGAGCAGTACTTC. This translates into CASSWGGLSYEQYF.

CDR3 residues: CAWSVTGPTDTQYF. In DNA form, the CDR3 reads TGTGCCTGGAGTGTAACAGGCCCCACAGATACGCAGTATTTT. This chain connects TRBV30 to TRBJ2-3, with D maybe TRBD1 (5 bases). Deletions cut 0 bases from V and 2 bases from J, with 9 bases between. The length of the CDR3 is 14 residues. Germline CDR1 reads GTSNPN; CDR2 reads SVGIG (reference sequence).

This clone has more than one count but fewer than ten. The J gene is TRBJ2-7, the V gene TRBV10-1; a weak D match, TRBD2 (6 bases). V lost 5 bases to trimming and J lost 7 bases, with 18 bases between them. The V gene's germline CDR1 is WNHNN and CDR2 SYGVQD (reference sequence). The length of the CDR3 is 14 residues. This CDR3 reads CASSSAPLSGEQYF. In DNA, the CDR3 is TGCGCCAGCAGTTCTGCCCCCCTCAGCGGGGAGCAGTACTTC.

This chain uses TRBV6-4 with TRBJ2-3; a possible D gene is TRBD1 (5 bases). The CDR3 consists of 18 residues. The V and J ends lost 3 bases and 0 bases respectively, with 19 bases between them. The germline V gene has CDR1 MRHNA and CDR2 SNTAGT. Written as DNA, the CDR3 is TGTGCCAGCAGTGATAGGGGCCTTCCGACTGCTAGCACAGATACGCAGTATTTT. This encodes CASSDRGLPTASTDTQYF.